This is a list of T cell receptor beta chains from one sample in a study of PD-L1 blockade in urothelial cancer. Only in-frame clones appear in the TCRdb table, and some are missing; sequencing was by immunoSEQ multiplex PCR. The data hold about 69,000 clones, with less than 90% observed a single time. This specimen was PBMCs, taken around atezolizumab (anti-PD-L1) treatment. The receptors originated from a man aged 55 to 69 with urothelial cancer. The CDR3 runs from the conserved cysteine through the conserved F or W. Each record gives: D gene, V gene, J gene, CDR3 DNA, CDR3 protein. The D gene is left open where the match is weak.

>-|TRBV5-1|TRBJ1-4
TGCGCCAGCAGCTTGGCGGGGTTGACTAATGAAAAACTGTTTTTT
CASSLAGLTNEKLFF
>-|TRBV11-1|TRBJ1-1
TGTGCCAGCAGCCCCCTCCCGGGTCTCGCTTTCTTT
CASSPLPGLAFF
>-|TRBV7-8|TRBJ1-1
TGTGCCAGCGGGGGCAGGGCCAACACTGAAGCTTTCTTT
CASGGRANTEAFF
>-|TRBV5-8|TRBJ1-2
TGTGCCAGCAGCCCGAGGGACACGACCCGATCCTATGGCTACACCTTC
CASSPRDTTRSYGYTF
>TRBD1|TRBV10-3|TRBJ1-1
TGTGCCATCAGTTACGACAGGGCTTCCGCTGAAGCTTTCTTT
CAISYDRASAEAFF
>-|TRBV10-3|TRBJ2-7
TGTGCCATCAGTGACGGAGCCTACGAGCAGTACTTC
CAISDGAYEQYF
>-|TRBV5-4|TRBJ2-1
TGTGCCAGCAGCCCGGGGAGGGGGGGCGACTACAATGAGCAGTTCTTC
CASSPGRGGDYNEQFF
>-|TRBV5-1|TRBJ2-2
TGCGCCAGCAGCTTGGCCGGGAACACCGGGGAGCTGTTTTTT
CASSLAGNTGELFF
>TRBD1|TRBV18|TRBJ2-5
TGTGCCAGCTCAACGCGACAGGGACGGGGCCAAGAGACCCAGTACTTC
CASSTRQGRGQETQYF
>-|TRBV14|TRBJ2-1
TGTGCCAGCAGCCGTTCCTGGGGGACACAACTCAGGGATGAGCAGTTCTTC
CASSRSWGTQLRDEQFF